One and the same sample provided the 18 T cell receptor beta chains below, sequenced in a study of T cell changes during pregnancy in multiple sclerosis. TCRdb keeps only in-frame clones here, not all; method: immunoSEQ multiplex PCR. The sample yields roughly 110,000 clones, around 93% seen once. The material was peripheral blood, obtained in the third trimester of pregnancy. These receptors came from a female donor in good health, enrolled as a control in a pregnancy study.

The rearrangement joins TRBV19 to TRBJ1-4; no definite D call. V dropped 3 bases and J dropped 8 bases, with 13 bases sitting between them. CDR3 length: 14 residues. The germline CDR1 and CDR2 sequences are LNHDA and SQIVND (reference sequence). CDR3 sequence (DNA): TGTGCCAGTAGTATGAGGGTTGTAGACGAAAAACTGTTTTTT. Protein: CASSMRVVDEKLFF.

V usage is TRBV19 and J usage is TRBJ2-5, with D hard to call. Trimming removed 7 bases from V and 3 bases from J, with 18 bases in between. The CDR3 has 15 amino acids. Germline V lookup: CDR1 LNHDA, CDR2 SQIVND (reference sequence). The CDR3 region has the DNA TGTGCCAGTAAAACGGGTTTGCCTTGGGAAGAGACCCAGTACTTC. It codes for CASKTGLPWEETQYF. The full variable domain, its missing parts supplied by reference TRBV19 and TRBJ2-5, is DGGITQSPKYLFRKEGQNVTLSCEQNLNHDAMYWYRQDPGQGLRLIYYSQIVNDFQKGDIAEGYSVSREKKESFPLTVTSAQKNPTAFYLCASKTGLPWEETQYFGPGTRLLVL.

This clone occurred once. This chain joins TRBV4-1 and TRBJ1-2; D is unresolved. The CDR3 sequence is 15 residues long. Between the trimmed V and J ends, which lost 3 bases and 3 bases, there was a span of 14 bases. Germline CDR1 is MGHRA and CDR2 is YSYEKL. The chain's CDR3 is CASSHSLDSDYGYTF. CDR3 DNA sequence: TGCGCCAGCAGCCACTCCTTGGACTCGGACTATGGCTACACCTTC.

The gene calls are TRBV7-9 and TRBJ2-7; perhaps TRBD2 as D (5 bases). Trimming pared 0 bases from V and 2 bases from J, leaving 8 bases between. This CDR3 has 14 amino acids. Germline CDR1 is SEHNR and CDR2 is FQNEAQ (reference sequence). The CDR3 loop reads CASSLASGAYEQYF. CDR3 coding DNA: TGTGCCAGCAGCTTAGCGTCCGGGGCCTACGAGCAGTACTTC.

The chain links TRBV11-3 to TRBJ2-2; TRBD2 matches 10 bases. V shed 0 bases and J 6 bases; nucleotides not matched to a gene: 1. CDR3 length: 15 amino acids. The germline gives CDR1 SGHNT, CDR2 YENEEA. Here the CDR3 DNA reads TGTGCCAGCAGCTTAGATAGCGGGGGGCCCGGGGAGCTGTTTTTT. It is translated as CASSLDSGGPGELFF.

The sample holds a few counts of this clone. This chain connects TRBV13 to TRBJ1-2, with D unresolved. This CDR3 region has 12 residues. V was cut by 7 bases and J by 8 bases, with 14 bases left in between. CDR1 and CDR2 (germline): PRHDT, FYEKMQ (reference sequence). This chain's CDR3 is CASIQTGGGYTF. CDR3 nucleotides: TGTGCCAGCATCCAAACGGGTGGAGGCTACACCTTC.

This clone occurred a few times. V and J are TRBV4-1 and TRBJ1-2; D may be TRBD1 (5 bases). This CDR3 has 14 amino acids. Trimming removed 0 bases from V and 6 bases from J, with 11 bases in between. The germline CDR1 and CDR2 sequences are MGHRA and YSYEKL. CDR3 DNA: TGCGCCAGCAGCCAAGAGGGGACTTGGGATGGCTACACCTTC. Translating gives CASSQEGTWDGYTF.

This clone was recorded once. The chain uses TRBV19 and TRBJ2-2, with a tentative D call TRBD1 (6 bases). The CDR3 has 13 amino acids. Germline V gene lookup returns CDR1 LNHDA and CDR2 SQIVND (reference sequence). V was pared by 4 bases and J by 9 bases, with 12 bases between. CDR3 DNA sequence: TGTGCCAGTAGTACCATACAGGGTAGGGAGCTGTTTTTT. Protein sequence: CASSTIQGRELFF.

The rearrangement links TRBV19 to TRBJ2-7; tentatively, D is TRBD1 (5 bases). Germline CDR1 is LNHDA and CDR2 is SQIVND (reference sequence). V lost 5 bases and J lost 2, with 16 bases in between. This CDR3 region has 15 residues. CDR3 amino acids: CASSYFASGPYEQYF. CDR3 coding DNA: TGTGCCAGTAGTTATTTTGCCTCAGGGCCCTACGAGCAGTACTTC. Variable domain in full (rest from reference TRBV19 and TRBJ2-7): DGGITQSPKYLFRKEGQNVTLSCEQNLNHDAMYWYRQDPGQGLRLIYYSQIVNDFQKGDIAEGYSVSREKKESFPLTVTSAQKNPTAFYLCASSYFASGPYEQYFGPGTRLTVT.

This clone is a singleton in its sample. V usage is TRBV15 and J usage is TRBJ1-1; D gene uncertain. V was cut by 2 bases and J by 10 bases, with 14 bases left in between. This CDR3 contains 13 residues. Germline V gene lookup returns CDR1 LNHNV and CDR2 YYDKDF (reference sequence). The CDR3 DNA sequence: TGTGCCACCAGCAGAATAAGTACTAGTGGAGCTTTCTTT. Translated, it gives CATSRISTSGAFF. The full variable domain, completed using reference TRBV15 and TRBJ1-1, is DAMVIQNPRYQVTQFGKPVTLSCSQTLNHNVMYWYQQKSSQAPKLLFHYYDKDFNNEADTPDNFQSRRPNTSFCFLDIRSPGLGDTAMYLCATSRISTSGAFFGQGTRLTVV.

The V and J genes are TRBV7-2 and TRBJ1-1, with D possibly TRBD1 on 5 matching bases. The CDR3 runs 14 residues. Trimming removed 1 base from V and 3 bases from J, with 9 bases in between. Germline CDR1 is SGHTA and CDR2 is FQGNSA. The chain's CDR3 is CASSLDVRDTEAFF. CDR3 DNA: TGTGCCAGCAGCTTAGACGTCAGGGACACTGAAGCTTTCTTT.

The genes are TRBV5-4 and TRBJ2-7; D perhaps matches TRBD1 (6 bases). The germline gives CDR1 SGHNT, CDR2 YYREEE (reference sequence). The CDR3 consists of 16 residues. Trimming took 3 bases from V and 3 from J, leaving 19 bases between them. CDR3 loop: CASSYRVGALGYEQYF. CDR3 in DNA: TGTGCCAGCAGCTACCGGGTGGGGGCCCTCGGCTACGAGCAGTACTTC. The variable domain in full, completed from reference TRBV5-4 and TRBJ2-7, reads ETGVTQSPTHLIKTRGQQVTLRCSSQSGHNTVSWYQQALGQGPQFIFQYYREEENGRGNFPPRFSGLQFPNYSSELNVNALELDDSALYLCASSYRVGALGYEQYFGPGTRLTVT.

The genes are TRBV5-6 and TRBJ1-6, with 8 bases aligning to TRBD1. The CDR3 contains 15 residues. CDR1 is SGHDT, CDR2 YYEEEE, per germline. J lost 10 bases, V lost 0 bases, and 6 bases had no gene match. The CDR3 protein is CASSLGQGKRSPLHF. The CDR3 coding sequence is TGTGCCAGCAGCTTGGGACAGGGGAAGCGCTCACCCCTCCACTTT.

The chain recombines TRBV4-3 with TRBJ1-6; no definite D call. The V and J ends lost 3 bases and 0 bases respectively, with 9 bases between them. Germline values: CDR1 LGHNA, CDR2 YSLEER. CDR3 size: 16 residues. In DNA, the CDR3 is TGCGCCAGCAGCCAGGGCAGCTACTCCTATAATTCACCCCTCCACTTT. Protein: CASSQGSYSYNSPLHF.

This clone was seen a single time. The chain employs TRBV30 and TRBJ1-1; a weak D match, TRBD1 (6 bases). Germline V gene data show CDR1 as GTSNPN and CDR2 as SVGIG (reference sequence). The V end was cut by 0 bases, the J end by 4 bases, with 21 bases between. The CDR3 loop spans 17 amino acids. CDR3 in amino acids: CAWSVHPSLQGSTEAFF. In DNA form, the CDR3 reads TGTGCCTGGAGTGTACACCCCTCCTTACAGGGAAGCACTGAAGCTTTCTTT.

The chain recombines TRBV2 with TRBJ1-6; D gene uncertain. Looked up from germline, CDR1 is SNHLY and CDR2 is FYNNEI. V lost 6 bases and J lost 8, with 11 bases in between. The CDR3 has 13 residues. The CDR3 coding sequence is TGTGCCAGCAGATCATTCACTGATTCACCCCTCCACTTT. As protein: CASRSFTDSPLHF.

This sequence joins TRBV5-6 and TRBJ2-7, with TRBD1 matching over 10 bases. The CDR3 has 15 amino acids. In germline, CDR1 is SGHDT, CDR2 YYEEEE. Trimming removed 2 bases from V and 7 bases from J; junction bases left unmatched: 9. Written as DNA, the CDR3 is TGTGCCAGCAGCTTACTCCGGGACAGGGGTGGTGAGCAGTACTTC. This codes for CASSLLRDRGGEQYF. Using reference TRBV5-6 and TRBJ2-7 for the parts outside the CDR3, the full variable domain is DAGVTQSPTHLIKTRGQQVTLRCSPKSGHDTVSWYQQALGQGPQFIFQYYEEEERQRGNFPDRFSGHQFPNYSSELNVNALLLGDSALYLCASSLLRDRGGEQYFGPGTRLTVT.

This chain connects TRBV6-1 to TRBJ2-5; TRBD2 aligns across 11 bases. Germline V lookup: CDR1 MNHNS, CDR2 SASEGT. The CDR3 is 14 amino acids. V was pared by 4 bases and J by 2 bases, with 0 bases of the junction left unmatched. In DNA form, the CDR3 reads TGTGCCAGCAGTGGACTAGCGGGGCAAGAGACCCAGTACTTC. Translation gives CASSGLAGQETQYF.